This TCR beta chain was profiled in a study of regulatory T cells in long-lasting Graves disease. Building the TCR beta libraries relied on iRepertoire HTBI primers, and CDR3 regions underwent Arm-PCR. TCRdb re-called the multiplex PCR reads through MiXCR, storing one row per CDR3 protein. The table includes almost 450,000 distinct CDR3 sequences, over 15% detected once. From germline, CDR1 is SGHAT and CDR2 FQNNGV. The CDR3 has 14 residues. V was cut by 6 bases and J by 6 bases, with 14 bases left in between. Time point in this sample: newly diagnosed GD, antithyroid drugs for less than 3 months. Researchers made the TCR library from RNA that was extracted from PBMCs. This clonotype was counted at least ten times. In addition, the sample was reused for a study of T cells in Graves' hyperthyroidism and ophthalmopathy.

The chain combines TRBV11-2 with TRBJ2-2; D gene unclear. The sample here was peripheral blood mononuclear cells (PBMCs), taken at new diagnosis, from a patient treated with antithyroid drugs. The origin of this receptor is a woman under 40 with Graves disease. The CDR3, as DNA: TGTGCCAGCAGTTCCGACTCCCGGCCCGGGGAGCTGTTTTTT. Amino acid sequence: CASSSDSRPGELFF.